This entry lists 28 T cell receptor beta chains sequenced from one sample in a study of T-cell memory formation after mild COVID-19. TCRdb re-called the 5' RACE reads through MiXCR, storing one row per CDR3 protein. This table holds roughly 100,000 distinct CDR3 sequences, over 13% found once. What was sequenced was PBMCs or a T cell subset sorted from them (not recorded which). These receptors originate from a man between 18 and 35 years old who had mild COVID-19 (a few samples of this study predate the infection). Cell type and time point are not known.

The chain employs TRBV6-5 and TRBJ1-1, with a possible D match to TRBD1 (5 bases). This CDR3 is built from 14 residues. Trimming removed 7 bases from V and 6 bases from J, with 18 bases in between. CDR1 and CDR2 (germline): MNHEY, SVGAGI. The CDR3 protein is CASTPPGLGAEAFF. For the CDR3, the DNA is TGTGCCAGCACCCCTCCGGGCTTGGGGGCTGAAGCTTTCTTT.

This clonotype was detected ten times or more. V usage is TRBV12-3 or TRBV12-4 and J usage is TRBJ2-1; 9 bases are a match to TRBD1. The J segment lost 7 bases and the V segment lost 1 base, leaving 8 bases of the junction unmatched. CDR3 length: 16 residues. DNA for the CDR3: TGTGCCAGCAGTTTAGAGACAGGGGGTCCAGAGAATGAGCAGTTCTTC. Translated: CASSLETGGPENEQFF.

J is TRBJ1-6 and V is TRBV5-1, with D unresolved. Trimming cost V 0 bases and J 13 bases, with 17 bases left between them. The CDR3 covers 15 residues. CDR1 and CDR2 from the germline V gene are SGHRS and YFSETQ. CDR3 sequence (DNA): TGCGCCAGCAGCTTGGCCACGGGAGCCGCCCGGCCCCTCCACTTT. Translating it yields CASSLATGAARPLHF.

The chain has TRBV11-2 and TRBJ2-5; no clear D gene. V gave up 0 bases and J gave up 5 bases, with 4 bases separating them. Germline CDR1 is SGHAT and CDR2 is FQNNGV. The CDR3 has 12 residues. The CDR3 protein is CASSLETETQYF. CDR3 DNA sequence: TGTGCCAGCAGCTTAGAAACGGAGACCCAGTACTTC.

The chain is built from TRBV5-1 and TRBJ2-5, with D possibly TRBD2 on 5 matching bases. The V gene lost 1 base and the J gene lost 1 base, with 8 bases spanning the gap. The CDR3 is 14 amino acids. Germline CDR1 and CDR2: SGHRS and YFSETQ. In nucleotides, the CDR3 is TGCGCCAGCAGCTTGAGACTACGCCAAGAGACCCAGTACTTC. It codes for CASSLRLRQETQYF.

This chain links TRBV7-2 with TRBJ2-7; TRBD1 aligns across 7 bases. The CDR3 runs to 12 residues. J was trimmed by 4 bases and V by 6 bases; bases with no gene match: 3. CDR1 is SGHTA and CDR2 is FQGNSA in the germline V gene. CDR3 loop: CASSPTGYEQYV. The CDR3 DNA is TGTGCCAGCAGTCCGACAGGGTACGAGCAGTACGTC.

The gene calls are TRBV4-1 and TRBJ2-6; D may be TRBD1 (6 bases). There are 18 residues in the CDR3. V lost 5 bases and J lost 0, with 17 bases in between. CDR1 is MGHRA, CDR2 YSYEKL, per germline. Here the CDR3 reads CASSDRTAGISGANVLTF. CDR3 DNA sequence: TGCGCCAGCAGCGACCGGACAGCTGGGATCTCTGGGGCCAACGTCCTGACTTTC.

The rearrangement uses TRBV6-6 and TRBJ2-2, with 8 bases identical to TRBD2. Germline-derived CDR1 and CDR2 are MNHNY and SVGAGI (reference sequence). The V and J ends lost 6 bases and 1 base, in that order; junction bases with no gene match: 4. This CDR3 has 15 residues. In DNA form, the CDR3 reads TGTGCCAGCAGCTCAGCGGGGGAGAACACCGGGGAGCTGTTTTTT. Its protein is CASSSAGENTGELFF.

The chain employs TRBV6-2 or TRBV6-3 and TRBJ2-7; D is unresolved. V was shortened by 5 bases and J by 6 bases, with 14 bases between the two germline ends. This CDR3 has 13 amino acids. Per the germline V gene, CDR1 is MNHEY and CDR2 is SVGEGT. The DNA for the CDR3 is TGTGCCAGCAGTCTATCGCGTTGGATCGAGCAGTACGTC. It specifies CASSLSRWIEQYV.

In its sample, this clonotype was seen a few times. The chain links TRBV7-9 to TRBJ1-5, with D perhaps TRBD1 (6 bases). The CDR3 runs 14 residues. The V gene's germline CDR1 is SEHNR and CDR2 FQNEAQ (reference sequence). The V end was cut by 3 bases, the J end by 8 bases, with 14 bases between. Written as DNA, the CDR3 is TGTGCCAGCAGCTTGGGACACCCGGTAGAGCCCCAGCATTTT. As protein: CASSLGHPVEPQHF.

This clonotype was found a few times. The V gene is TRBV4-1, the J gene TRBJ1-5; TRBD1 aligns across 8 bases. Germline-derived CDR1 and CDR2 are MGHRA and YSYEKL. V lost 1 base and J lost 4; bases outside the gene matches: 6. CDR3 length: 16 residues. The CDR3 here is CASSQAGGWGNQPQHF. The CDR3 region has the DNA TGCGCCAGCAGCCAAGCAGGGGGCTGGGGGAATCAGCCCCAGCATTTT.

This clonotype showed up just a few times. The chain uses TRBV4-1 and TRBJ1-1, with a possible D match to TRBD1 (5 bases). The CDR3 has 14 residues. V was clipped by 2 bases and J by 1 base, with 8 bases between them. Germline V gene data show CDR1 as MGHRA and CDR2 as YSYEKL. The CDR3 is CASSQRGGNTEAFF. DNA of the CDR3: TGCGCCAGCAGCCAACGGGGGGGGAACACTGAAGCTTTCTTT.

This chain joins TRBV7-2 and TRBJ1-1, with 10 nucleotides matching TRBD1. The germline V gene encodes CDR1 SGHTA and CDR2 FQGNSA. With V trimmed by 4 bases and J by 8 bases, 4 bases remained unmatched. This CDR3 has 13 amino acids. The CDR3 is CASSSWTGGEAFF. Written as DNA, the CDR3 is TGTGCCAGCAGCTCGTGGACAGGGGGAGAAGCTTTCTTT.

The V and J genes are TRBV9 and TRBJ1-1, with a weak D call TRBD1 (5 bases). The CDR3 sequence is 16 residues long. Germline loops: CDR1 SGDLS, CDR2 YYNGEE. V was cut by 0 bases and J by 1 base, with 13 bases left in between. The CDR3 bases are TGTGCCAGCAGCGTAGTAGGTCGTGGGACGAACACTGAAGCTTTCTTT. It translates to CASSVVGRGTNTEAFF.

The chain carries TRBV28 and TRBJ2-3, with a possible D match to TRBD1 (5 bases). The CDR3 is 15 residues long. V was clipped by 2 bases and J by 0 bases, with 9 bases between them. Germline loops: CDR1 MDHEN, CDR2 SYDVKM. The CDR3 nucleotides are TGTGCCAGCAGTTTAAGACAGTATAGCACAGATACGCAGTATTTT. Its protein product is CASSLRQYSTDTQYF.

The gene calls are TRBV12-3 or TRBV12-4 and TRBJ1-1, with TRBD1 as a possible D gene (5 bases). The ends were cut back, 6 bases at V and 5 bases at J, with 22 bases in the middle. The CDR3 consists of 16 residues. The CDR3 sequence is CASRPPGTGLLTEAFF. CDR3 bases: TGTGCCAGCAGACCCCCGGGAACGGGGCTCTTGACTGAAGCTTTCTTT.

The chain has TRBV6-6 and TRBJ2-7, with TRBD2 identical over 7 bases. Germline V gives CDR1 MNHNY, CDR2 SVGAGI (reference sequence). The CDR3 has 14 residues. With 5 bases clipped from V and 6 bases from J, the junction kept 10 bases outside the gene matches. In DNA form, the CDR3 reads TGTGCCAGCAGTACGGGACTATCCCTCGGCGAGCAGTACGTC. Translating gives CASSTGLSLGEQYV.

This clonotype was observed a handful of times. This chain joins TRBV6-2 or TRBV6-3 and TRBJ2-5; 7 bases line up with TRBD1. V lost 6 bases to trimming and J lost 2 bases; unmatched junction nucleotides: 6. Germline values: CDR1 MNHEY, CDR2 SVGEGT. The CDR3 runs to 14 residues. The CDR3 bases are TGTGCCAGCAGCCGGGACAGAGAACAAGAGACCCAGTACTTC. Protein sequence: CASSRDREQETQYF.

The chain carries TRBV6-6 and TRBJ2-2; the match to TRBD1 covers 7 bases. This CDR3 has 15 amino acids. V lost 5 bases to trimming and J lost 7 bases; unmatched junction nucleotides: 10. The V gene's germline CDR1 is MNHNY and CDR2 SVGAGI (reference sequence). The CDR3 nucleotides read TGTGCCAGCAGTACCCTAGGGGGCGCTGACGGGGAGCTGTTTTTT. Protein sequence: CASSTLGGADGELFF.

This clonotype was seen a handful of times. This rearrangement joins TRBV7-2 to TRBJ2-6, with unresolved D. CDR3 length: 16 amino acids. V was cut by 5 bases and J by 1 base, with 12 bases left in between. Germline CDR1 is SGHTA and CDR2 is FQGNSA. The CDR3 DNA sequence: TGTGCCAGCAGCCCCCTGGTTTTTTCTGGGGCCAACGTCCTGACTTTC. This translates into CASSPLVFSGANVLTF.

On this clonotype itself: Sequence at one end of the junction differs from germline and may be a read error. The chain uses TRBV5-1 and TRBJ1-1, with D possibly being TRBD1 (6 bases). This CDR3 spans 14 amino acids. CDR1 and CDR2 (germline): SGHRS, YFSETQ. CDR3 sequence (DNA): TGCGCCAGCAGCTCCTACAGGGTGAACAATGAAGCTTTCTTT. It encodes CASSSYRVNNEAFF.

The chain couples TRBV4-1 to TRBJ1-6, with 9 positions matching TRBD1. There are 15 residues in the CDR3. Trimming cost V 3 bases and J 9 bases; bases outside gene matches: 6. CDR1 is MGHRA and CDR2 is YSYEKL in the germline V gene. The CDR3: CASSHGQGFSSPLHF. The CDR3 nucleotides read TGCGCCAGCAGCCACGGACAGGGGTTCAGTTCACCCCTCCACTTT.

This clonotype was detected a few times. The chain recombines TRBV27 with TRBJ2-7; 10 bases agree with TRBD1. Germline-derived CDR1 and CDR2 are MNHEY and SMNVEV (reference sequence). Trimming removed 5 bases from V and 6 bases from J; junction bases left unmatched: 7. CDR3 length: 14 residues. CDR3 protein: CASSGRDRGGEQYF. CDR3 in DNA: TGTGCCAGCAGTGGACGGGACAGGGGAGGCGAGCAGTACTTC.

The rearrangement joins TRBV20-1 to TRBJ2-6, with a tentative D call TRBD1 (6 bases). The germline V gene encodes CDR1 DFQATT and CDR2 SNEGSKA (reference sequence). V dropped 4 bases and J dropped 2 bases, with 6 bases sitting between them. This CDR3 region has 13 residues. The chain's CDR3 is CSANRAGANVLTF. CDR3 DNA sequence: TGCAGTGCTAACAGGGCTGGGGCCAACGTCCTGACTTTC.

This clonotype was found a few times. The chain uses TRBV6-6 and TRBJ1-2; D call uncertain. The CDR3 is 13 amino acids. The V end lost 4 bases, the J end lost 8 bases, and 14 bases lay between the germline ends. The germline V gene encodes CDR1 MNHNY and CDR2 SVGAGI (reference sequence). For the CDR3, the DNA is TGTGCCAGCAGTTTCCCGGACCCGGGGGGCTACACCTTC. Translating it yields CASSFPDPGGYTF.

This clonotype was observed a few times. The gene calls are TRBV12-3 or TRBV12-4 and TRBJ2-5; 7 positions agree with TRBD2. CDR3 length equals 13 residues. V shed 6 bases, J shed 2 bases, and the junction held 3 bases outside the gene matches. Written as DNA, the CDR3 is TGTGCCAGCAGCAGCGGGGAACAAGAGACCCAGTACTTC. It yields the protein CASSSGEQETQYF.

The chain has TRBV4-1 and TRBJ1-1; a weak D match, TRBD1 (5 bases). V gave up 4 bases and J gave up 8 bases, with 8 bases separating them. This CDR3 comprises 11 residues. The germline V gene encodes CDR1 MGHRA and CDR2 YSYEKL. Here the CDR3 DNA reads TGCGCCAGCAGCCTGGGGGAAGAAGCTTTCTTT. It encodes CASSLGEEAFF.

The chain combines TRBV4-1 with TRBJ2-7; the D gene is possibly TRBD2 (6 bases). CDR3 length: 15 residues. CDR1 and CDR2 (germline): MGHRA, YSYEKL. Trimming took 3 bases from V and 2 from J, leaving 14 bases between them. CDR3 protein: CASSQRGGATYEQYF. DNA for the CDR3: TGCGCCAGCAGCCAGAGAGGAGGGGCCACCTACGAGCAGTACTTC.